The 32 T cell receptor beta chains below come from one sample, sequenced in a study of T cell repertoires in cytomegalovirus infection. Each CDR3 protein gets one entry after TCRdb re-called the reads with MiXCR. Among approximately 220,000 distinct CDR3 sequences listed, 35% to 40% were seen once. No antigen has been assigned to these receptors. The source was CD8+ T cells from cultured PBMCs, collected from culture after CMV antigen stimulation. Receptor source: a human donor in good health (CMV status not recorded). Some clones in this sample may be carry-over from other donors' samples.

The V gene is TRBV7-4, the J gene TRBJ2-1; D is undetermined. Trimming pared 3 bases from V and 7 bases from J, leaving 16 bases between. Germline V CDR1 and CDR2: SGHVT, SQSDAQ. The length of the CDR3 is 15 residues. CDR3 sequence: CASSFGWPVSNEQFF. For the CDR3, the DNA is TGTGCCAGCAGCTTTGGGTGGCCAGTAAGTAATGAGCAGTTCTTC.

The chain is built from TRBV2 and TRBJ2-4, with TRBD1 matching over 7 bases. CDR3 length: 16 residues. Unmatched junction bases numbered 11, after V lost 9 bases and J lost 0 bases. CDR1 is SNHLY and CDR2 is FYNNEI in the germline V gene. In DNA form, the CDR3 reads TGTGCCAGTGCACAGGGACAGATTCTAGCCAAAAACATTCAGTACTTC. This gives the protein CASAQGQILAKNIQYF. Supplemented by reference TRBV2 and TRBJ2-4, the full variable domain reads EPEVTQTPSHQVTQMGQEVILRCVPISNHLYFYWYRQILGQKVEFLVSFYNNEISEKSEIFDDQFSVERPDGSNFTLKIRSTKLEDSAMYFCASAQGQILAKNIQYFGAGTRLSVL.

This clonotype has only a few counts. The CDR3 DNA reads as TGTGCCAGCAGCCAAGGGACTAGCAATGAGCAGTTCTTC. This gives the protein CASSQGTSNEQFF. This chain connects TRBV7-9 to TRBJ2-1, with 8 nucleotides matching TRBD2. In germline, CDR1 is SEHNR, CDR2 FQNEAQ (reference sequence). This CDR3 spans 13 amino acids. The V segment lost 5 bases and the J segment 6 bases; nucleotides outside the gene matches: 3. The full variable domain, rest sourced from reference TRBV7-9 and TRBJ2-1, is DTGVSQNPRHKITKRGQNVTFRCDPISEHNRLYWYRQTLGQGPEFLTYFQNEAQLEKSRLLSDRFSAERPKGSFSTLEIQRTEQGDSAMYLCASSQGTSNEQFFGPGTRLTVL.

This clonotype was counted a single time. The rearrangement uses TRBV27 and TRBJ1-1; 8 nucleotides match TRBD1. The CDR3 contains 13 residues. Looked up from germline, CDR1 is MNHEY and CDR2 is SMNVEV (reference sequence). Trimming cost V 6 bases and J 10 bases; bases outside gene matches: 10. The CDR3 nucleotides read TGTGCCAGCAGCTGGGGACAGGAGCAGCCAGCTTTCTTT. Translation gives CASSWGQEQPAFF.

CDR3 coding DNA: TGTGCCAGCAGTTTTAGGTCGAGCGGGAGGGCTACGCAGTATTTT. Its protein product is CASSFRSSGRATQYF. The rearrangement uses TRBV27 and TRBJ2-3; TRBD2 matches at 10 bases. CDR3 length: 15 residues. Germline trimming cut 3 bases from V and 8 bases from J; bases unmatched to any gene: 8. Germline V gene data show CDR1 as MNHEY and CDR2 as SMNVEV (reference sequence).

Only one count was recorded for this clonotype. This chain links TRBV28 with TRBJ2-5; tentative D call: TRBD1 (7 bases). The V end lost 7 bases, the J end lost 5 bases, and 20 bases lay between the germline ends. The CDR3 is 15 amino acids. Germline values: CDR1 MDHEN, CDR2 SYDVKM. The CDR3 region is CASISGGTVRETQYF. CDR3 DNA sequence: TGTGCCAGCATCTCCGGAGGGACAGTGAGGGAGACCCAGTACTTC.

This clonotype occurred a few times. The chain links TRBV29-1 to TRBJ1-1; 7 nucleotides align to TRBD1. After removal of 2 bases from V and 0 bases from J, the junction contained 3 bases not matched to a gene. The germline V gene encodes CDR1 SQVTM and CDR2 ANQGSEA. The CDR3 has 14 residues. The CDR3 is CSVEQGGMNTEAFF. CDR3 in DNA: TGCAGCGTTGAACAGGGGGGCATGAACACTGAAGCTTTCTTT.

The chain has TRBV27 and TRBJ2-6, with D hard to call. The germline CDR1 and CDR2 sequences are MNHEY and SMNVEV (reference sequence). The CDR3 is 15 residues long. V lost 0 bases, J lost 6 bases, and 9 bases lay in between. For the CDR3, the DNA is TGTGCCAGCAGTTTATCCCCCAATAAGGCCAACGTCCTGACTTTC. Its protein is CASSLSPNKANVLTF.

The chain couples TRBV28 to TRBJ2-1; 8 bases agree with TRBD2. Germline CDR1 is MDHEN and CDR2 is SYDVKM. CDR3 size: 16 residues. With V trimmed by 6 bases and J by 8 bases, 15 bases remained unmatched. The CDR3 sequence: CASSLRERGPNDEQFF. The CDR3 coding sequence is TGTGCCAGCAGCCTTCGTGAGCGGGGGCCGAACGATGAGCAGTTCTTC.

This clonotype was detected a few times. The rearrangement uses TRBV10-3 and TRBJ2-1, with TRBD2 identical over 9 bases. Looked up from germline, CDR1 is ENHRY and CDR2 is SYGVKD. The V and J ends lost 7 bases and 5 bases, in that order; junction bases with no gene match: 12. This CDR3 comprises 16 residues. CDR3 protein: CAINVGGGANNNEQFF. Here the CDR3 DNA reads TGTGCCATCAACGTGGGCGGGGGGGCCAATAACAATGAGCAGTTCTTC.

This clonotype was recorded a few times. V and J are TRBV15 and TRBJ1-1; D is unresolved. The CDR3 length is 12 residues. Per the germline V gene, CDR1 is LNHNV and CDR2 is YYDKDF (reference sequence). With 7 bases removed from V and 5 bases from J, the gap between germline ends came to 11 bases. This CDR3 is CATIRGDTEAFF. The CDR3 DNA is TGTGCCACCATTCGGGGAGATACTGAAGCTTTCTTT.

The table lists this clonotype with a few counts. J is TRBJ2-1 and V is TRBV11-1, with D hard to call. From germline, CDR1 is SGHAT and CDR2 FQDESV (reference sequence). The CDR3 runs to 15 residues. V shed 1 base and J shed 6 bases, with 13 bases lying between them. CDR3 DNA sequence: TGTGCCAGCAGCTTAGAAGCAGCCTCGTCCAATGAGCAGTTCTTC. Protein sequence: CASSLEAASSNEQFF.

This clonotype was seen a few times. The chain is built from TRBV11-2 and TRBJ2-5, with 7 bases identical to TRBD1. This CDR3 has 14 amino acids. The V gene end was trimmed by 5 bases and the J gene end by 1 base; junction bases not matched to a gene: 4. The germline V gene has CDR1 SGHAT and CDR2 FQNNGV. The CDR3 DNA reads as TGTGCCAGCAGCCCGACAGGGAGCCAAGAGACCCAGTACTTC. Amino acid sequence: CASSPTGSQETQYF.

The CDR3 loop reads CASSLIGRTNTGELFF. CDR3 nucleotides: TGTGCCAGCAGCTTAATAGGCAGAACGAACACCGGGGAGCTGTTTTTT. The chain employs TRBV7-3 and TRBJ2-2, with D uncertain. This CDR3 has 16 residues. V was shortened by 1 base and J by 0 bases, with 9 bases between the two germline ends. Germline loops: CDR1 SGHTA, CDR2 FQGTGA.

This clonotype was observed many times. CDR3 nucleotide sequence: TGTGCCAGCAGGAAGTGGATCCTTTACAATGAGCAGTTCTTC. It codes for CASRKWILYNEQFF. V and J are TRBV7-8 and TRBJ2-1; D is undetermined. V lost 6 bases and J 4 bases, leaving 13 bases between the germline ends. Germline V gene data show CDR1 as SGHVS and CDR2 as FQNEAQ. CDR3 length: 14 amino acids.

The chain has TRBV10-3 and TRBJ2-7; D gene unclear. The germline V gene has CDR1 ENHRY and CDR2 SYGVKD. CDR3 length: 12 amino acids. V lost 2 bases and J 3 bases, leaving 5 bases between the germline ends. The CDR3 reads CAISEGFYEQYF. The DNA for the CDR3 is TGTGCCATCAGTGAGGGGTTCTACGAGCAGTACTTC.

CDR3 loop: CASSLGSGTGVQETQYF. CDR3 DNA sequence: TGTGCCAGCAGCTTAGGATCCGGGACAGGCGTCCAAGAGACCCAGTACTTC. The rearrangement joins TRBV7-7 to TRBJ2-5; 8 bases agree with TRBD1. The CDR3 consists of 17 residues. Germline trimming cut 1 base from V and 1 base from J; bases unmatched to any gene: 8. Germline loops: CDR1 SSHAT, CDR2 FNYEAQ (reference sequence).

This clonotype was seen at least ten times. The chain employs TRBV7-3 and TRBJ2-1; D unclear. The germline CDR1 and CDR2 sequences are SGHTA and FQGTGA. Between the trimmed V and J ends, which lost 5 bases and 0 bases, there was a span of 8 bases. There are 14 residues in the CDR3. This CDR3 reads CASSPLGSYNEQFF. Written as DNA, the CDR3 is TGTGCCAGCAGCCCCCTAGGCTCCTACAATGAGCAGTTCTTC.

The chain employs TRBV11-2 and TRBJ2-5, with D maybe TRBD2 (5 bases). Trimming shortened V by 1 base and J by 1 base, and 16 bases separated the two germline ends. The CDR3 sequence is 17 residues long. From germline, CDR1 is SGHAT and CDR2 FQNNGV. The CDR3, as DNA: TGTGCCAGCAGCTTAGGGTATGGAGCGGAGATCCAAGAGACCCAGTACTTC. Protein: CASSLGYGAEIQETQYF.

This clonotype appeared a few times. This chain joins TRBV6-5 and TRBJ2-4, with 8 bases aligning to TRBD1. This CDR3 has 14 amino acids. V was pared by 6 bases and J by 4 bases, with 5 bases of the junction left unmatched. Germline CDR1 reads MNHEY; CDR2 reads SVGAGI. The CDR3 protein is CASSPTGGKNIQYF. CDR3 nucleotides: TGTGCCAGCAGCCCAACAGGGGGAAAAAACATTCAGTACTTC.

The chain joins TRBV27 to TRBJ2-1, with TRBD2 as a possible D gene (5 bases). Trimming removed 8 bases from V and 4 bases from J, with 21 bases in between. This CDR3 has 16 residues. CDR1 MNHEY and CDR2 SMNVEV come from the germline V gene (reference sequence). DNA of the CDR3: TGTGCCAGCTCTAACTCGGTTGGGGAGAGATACAATGAGCAGTTCTTC. Translated: CASSNSVGERYNEQFF.

This clonotype was observed a handful of times. V usage is TRBV27 and J usage is TRBJ1-2, with TRBD1 as a possible D gene (5 bases). V shed 5 bases and J shed 5 bases, with 12 bases lying between them. The CDR3 loop spans 13 amino acids. Germline V CDR1 and CDR2: MNHEY, SMNVEV (reference sequence). The CDR3 here is CASSPAGRYGYTF. For the CDR3, the DNA is TGTGCCAGCAGTCCAGCGGGGCGTTATGGCTACACCTTC.

This clonotype appeared a few times. This chain links TRBV6-4 with TRBJ1-1, with 9 bases that match TRBD1. V lost 4 bases to trimming and J lost 7 bases; unmatched junction nucleotides: 10. The CDR3 consists of 15 residues. Germline V lookup: CDR1 MRHNA, CDR2 SNTAGT. The DNA for the CDR3 is TGTGCCAGCAGTGCACACGGGACAGGGAGGAATGAAGCTTTCTTT. Translated: CASSAHGTGRNEAFF.

The CDR3, as DNA: TGTGCCAGTAGTATAGAAGCGGGATTCGCCTACGAGCAGTACTTC. It codes for CASSIEAGFAYEQYF. The chain links TRBV19 to TRBJ2-7; 7 positions match TRBD2. Germline assignment: CDR1 LNHDA and CDR2 SQIVND (reference sequence). This CDR3 is 15 amino acids long. The J segment lost 2 bases and the V segment lost 0 bases, leaving 4 bases of the junction unmatched. Drawing the rest from reference TRBV19 and TRBJ2-7, the complete variable domain is DGGITQSPKYLFRKEGQNVTLSCEQNLNHDAMYWYRQDPGQGLRLIYYSQIVNDFQKGDIAEGYSVSREKKESFPLTVTSAQKNPTAFYLCASSIEAGFAYEQYFGPGTRLTVT.

The sample holds a few counts of this clonotype. The chain recombines TRBV27 with TRBJ2-5, with a possible D match to TRBD2 (6 bases). The CDR3 has 17 residues. The ends were cut back, 1 base at V and 5 bases at J, with 20 bases in the middle. CDR1 is MNHEY and CDR2 is SMNVEV in the germline V gene (reference sequence). In DNA, the CDR3 is TGTGCCAGCAGTTTATATGCGGGGTCCCCGAAATGGGAGACCCAGTACTTC. It is translated as CASSLYAGSPKWETQYF.

This rearrangement joins TRBV24-1 to TRBJ2-2; TRBD1 is a possible D gene (5 bases). CDR3 size: 17 residues. V was trimmed by 2 bases and J by 2 bases, leaving 14 bases between them. The germline V gene encodes CDR1 KGHDR and CDR2 SFDVKD. The CDR3 sequence is CATSDSGIYHNTGELFF. CDR3 nucleotide sequence: TGTGCCACCAGTGATTCAGGGATATATCACAACACCGGGGAGCTGTTTTTT.

The chain combines TRBV7-9 with TRBJ2-1; 9 nucleotides agree with TRBD2. The V segment lost 5 bases and the J segment 6 bases; nucleotides outside the gene matches: 17. Germline V lookup: CDR1 SEHNR, CDR2 FQNEAQ (reference sequence). This CDR3 region has 18 residues. The CDR3: CASSPIAGERGRRNEQFF. CDR3 DNA sequence: TGTGCCAGCAGCCCTATAGCGGGAGAGAGGGGGAGGCGCAATGAGCAGTTCTTC.

This sequence joins TRBV6-5 and TRBJ2-2; TRBD2 might be the D (6 bases). V gave up 5 bases and J gave up 7 bases, with 11 bases separating them. The CDR3 loop spans 13 amino acids. In germline, CDR1 is MNHEY, CDR2 SVGAGI. The CDR3 DNA follows: TGTGCCAGCAGTCCTCCCGGGAGCGGGGAGCTGTTTTTT. It is translated as CASSPPGSGELFF.

V usage is TRBV7-9 and J usage is TRBJ2-7; D call uncertain. V lost 1 base to trimming and J lost 6 bases, with 10 bases between them. This CDR3 has 13 amino acids. Germline values: CDR1 SEHNR, CDR2 FQNEAQ (reference sequence). For the CDR3, the DNA is TGTGCCAGCAGCTTAGGGACGCCGCTCGAGCAGTACTTC. Residues: CASSLGTPLEQYF.

The gene calls are TRBV19 and TRBJ1-1; TRBD1 aligns across 7 bases. Germline V lookup: CDR1 LNHDA, CDR2 SQIVND (reference sequence). Losses at the gene ends were 3 bases for V and 7 bases for J; bases not matched to a gene: 5. The CDR3 runs 13 residues. CDR3 bases: TGTGCCAGTAGTATGGGGACAGACCTTGAAGCTTTCTTT. Protein: CASSMGTDLEAFF.

This rearrangement joins TRBV6-8 to TRBJ2-5, with D hard to call. V lost 6 bases to trimming and J lost 0 bases, with 14 bases between them. The length of the CDR3 is 15 residues. CDR1 is MNHGY, CDR2 SAAAGT, per germline. The CDR3: CASSLDGMYQETQYF. The CDR3 region has the DNA TGTGCCAGCAGCTTGGACGGAATGTACCAAGAGACCCAGTACTTC.

J is TRBJ1-3 and V is TRBV7-6, with unresolved D. This CDR3 spans 14 amino acids. CDR1 and CDR2 (germline): SGHVS, FNYEAQ. Between the trimmed V and J ends, which lost 5 bases and 4 bases, there was a span of 12 bases. CDR3 residues: CASSARFTGNTIYF. CDR3 nucleotides: TGTGCCAGCAGCGCCCGATTTACCGGAAACACCATATATTTT.